Following are 6 T cell receptor beta chains from one sample sequenced in a study of Ad26.COV2.S vaccination and SARS-CoV-2 variants. Treatment of the sample: over 15 received Ad26.COV2.S at low or high dose, single or two shots; a few received placebo; per-sample allocation not given. Samples came from day 63 after the first vaccine or placebo injection. The table came from immunoSEQ multiplex PCR; TCRdb's copy has only in-frame clones and leaves some out. The repertoire holds about 680,000 clones, 80% to 90% seen once, with nearly 1.5% in the top ten. The source was peripheral blood, collected in a trial of Ad26.COV2.S vaccine versus placebo. These receptors all stem from a person aged 18-65 years who received the Ad26.COV2.S COVID-19 vaccine or a placebo.

The chain uses TRBV2 and TRBJ1-6; 7 bases line up with TRBD1. Germline CDR1 reads SNHLY; CDR2 reads FYNNEI. The CDR3 extends over 14 amino acids. V dropped 6 bases and J dropped 7; count of bases not matched to a gene: 6. The CDR3 region is CASRPGTANSPLHF. The CDR3 DNA reads TGTGCCAGCAGACCCGGGACAGCCAATTCACCCCTCCACTTT.

This chain links TRBV24-1 with TRBJ2-1; perhaps TRBD1 as D (6 bases). Germline V gene sequence: CDR1 KGHDR, CDR2 SFDVKD. V dropped 9 bases and J dropped 3 bases, with 11 bases sitting between them. The CDR3 covers 13 residues. DNA of the CDR3: TGTGCCACCGGTTCGGACAGCTACAATGAGCAGTTCTTC. Its protein is CATGSDSYNEQFF.

This clone has only one observation. This chain uses TRBV6-5 with TRBJ2-6; D possibly matches TRBD1 or TRBD2 (5 bases each). The CDR3 sequence is 15 residues long. CDR1 is MNHEY and CDR2 is SVGAGI in the germline V gene. Trimming left V 6 bases short and J 0 bases short, with 9 bases between. The CDR3 region is CASRRGVSGANVLTF. The CDR3 bases are TGTGCCAGCAGGAGGGGAGTCTCTGGGGCCAACGTCCTGACTTTC.

V is TRBV27 and J is TRBJ2-2; D possibly corresponds to TRBD1 (5 bases). This CDR3 comprises 14 residues. V gave up 2 bases and J gave up 1 base, with 5 bases separating them. Germline V gene data show CDR1 as MNHEY and CDR2 as SMNVEV (reference sequence). As DNA, the CDR3 is TGTGCCAGCAGTTTAGGACAGAACACCGGGGAGCTGTTTTTT. Its translation: CASSLGQNTGELFF.

This clone showed up just a few times. V and J are TRBV18 and TRBJ1-1; D might be TRBD1 (6 bases). The CDR3 spans 11 residues. Germline CDR1 is KGHSH and CDR2 is LQKENI. The V and J ends lost 6 bases and 8 bases respectively, with 10 bases between them. The CDR3 DNA sequence: TGTGCCAGCTCTTTGGACAGAGAAGCTTTCTTT. Its translation is CASSLDREAFF.

The genes are TRBV7-2 and TRBJ1-1, with TRBD1 as a possible D gene (6 bases). Germline loops: CDR1 SGHTA, CDR2 FQGNSA. The CDR3 is 13 residues long. V lost 5 bases to trimming and J lost 3 bases, with 10 bases between them. The CDR3 protein is CASSPGHYTEAFF. The CDR3 DNA follows: TGTGCCAGCAGCCCGGGACATTACACTGAAGCTTTCTTT. The full variable domain, completed using reference TRBV7-2 and TRBJ1-1, is GAGVSQSPSNKVTEKGKDVELRCDPISGHTALYWYRQSLGQGLEFLIYFQGNSAPDKSGLPSDRFSAERTGGSVSTLTIQRTQQEDSAVYLCASSPGHYTEAFFGQGTRLTVV.